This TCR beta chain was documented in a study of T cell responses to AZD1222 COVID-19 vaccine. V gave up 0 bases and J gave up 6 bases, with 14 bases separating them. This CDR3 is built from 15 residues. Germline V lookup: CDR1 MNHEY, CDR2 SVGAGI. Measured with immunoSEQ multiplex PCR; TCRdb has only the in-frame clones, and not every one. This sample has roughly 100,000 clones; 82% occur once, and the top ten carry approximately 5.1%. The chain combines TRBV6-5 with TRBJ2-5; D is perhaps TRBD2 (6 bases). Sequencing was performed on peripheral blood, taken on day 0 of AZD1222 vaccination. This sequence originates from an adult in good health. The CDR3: CASSYSRWRGQTQYF. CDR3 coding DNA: TGTGCCAGCAGTTACTCGCGTTGGCGGGGTCAGACCCAGTACTTC.